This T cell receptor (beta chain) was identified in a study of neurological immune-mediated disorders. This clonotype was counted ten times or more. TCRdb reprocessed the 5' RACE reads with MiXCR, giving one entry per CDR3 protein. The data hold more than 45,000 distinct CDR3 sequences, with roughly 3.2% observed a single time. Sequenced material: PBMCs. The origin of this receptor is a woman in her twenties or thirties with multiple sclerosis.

CDR3 amino acids: CASSPQGHYGYTF. In DNA form, the CDR3 reads TGTGCCAGCTCACCACAGGGGCACTATGGCTACACCTTC. The chain is built from TRBV18 and TRBJ1-2; D is perhaps TRBD1 (5 bases). This CDR3 spans 13 amino acids. The germline gives CDR1 KGHSH, CDR2 LQKENI. V lost 1 base and J lost 3, with 6 bases in between.